This T cell receptor beta chain is drawn from a study of blood T cell repertoires in COVID-19. Across the study: The samples span acute and convalescent COVID-19 from the United States, Italy and Spain. Sample material is recorded as cDNA or gDNA derived from T cells, B-cell-depleted T cells, or PBMCs.

Profiling relied on immunoSEQ multiplex PCR, and the TCRdb table lists in-frame clones only, not all of them. This table holds 210,000 or so clones, about 88% found once. CDR1 is SQVTM, CDR2 ANQGSEA, per germline. V trimming: 1 base; J trimming: 4 bases; junction bases outside the gene matches: 3. This CDR3 contains 13 residues. The sequence came from a woman aged 55-69 years with acute or convalescent COVID-19. Source material: peripheral blood. The V call is TRBV29-1, the J call TRBJ1-1; 7 positions match TRBD1. The CDR3, as DNA: TGCAGCGTTGAAGGACAGGGTGCCACTGAAGCTTTCTTT. Protein sequence: CSVEGQGATEAFF.